This T cell receptor beta chain originates from a study of CD8 T cells in ankylosing spondylitis. In making TCR beta libraries, quantitative 5'-RACE with molecular barcodes was used. TCRdb re-called the 5' RACE reads through MiXCR, storing one row per CDR3 protein. This sample yields 160,000 or so distinct CDR3 sequences, of which roughly 10% are seen a single time; around 15% belongs to the top ten. Germline CDR1 MGHRA, CDR2 YSYEKL. Trimming cost V 0 bases and J 3 bases, with 16 bases left between them. This CDR3 comprises 17 residues. Findings and limits, study-wide: It appeared that ankylosing spondylitis blood was characterized by a TCR beta motif of several highly homologous variants.

Regarding this clonotype: Its antigen is unidentified.

The chain is built from TRBV4-1 and TRBJ2-3; D gene uncertain. The source material was blood, either unsorted or a sorted T cell fraction (not recorded which). This receptor was taken from a female donor with ankylosing spondylitis or in good health (not recorded which). Here the CDR3 reads CASSQDDFPKLTDTQYF. CDR3 nucleotide sequence: TGCGCCAGCAGCCAAGATGACTTCCCGAAATTGACAGATACGCAGTATTTT.